One and the same sample provided the 16 T cell receptor beta chains below, sequenced in a study of shared clonotypes between healthy human individuals. Profiling relied on immunoSEQ multiplex PCR, and the TCRdb table lists in-frame clones only, not all of them. The table has hundreds of thousands of clones, about 91% seen once. Terminally differentiated effector memory CD45RA+ cells were left out of the naive CD8 fraction, which was CD45RO-negative and positively selected for CCR7. Source material: naive CD8+ T cells sorted from blood. Every receptor here comes from a man aged 25-40 years in good health.

About this clone: The same CDR3 is also encoded by other DNA sequences in this sample. The genes are TRBV7-9 and TRBJ2-5; D call uncertain. Between the trimmed V and J ends, which lost 0 bases and 1 base, there was a span of 0 bases. Germline V gene data show CDR1 as SEHNR and CDR2 as FQNEAQ (reference sequence). The CDR3 runs to 12 residues. In DNA, the CDR3 is TGTGCCAGCAGCTTAGCCCAAGAGACCCAGTACTTC. Translation gives CASSLAQETQYF.

This clone was recorded only once. The gene calls are TRBV9 and TRBJ2-2, with TRBD1 matching 10 bases. The CDR3 consists of 13 residues. Trimming cost V 5 bases and J 6 bases; bases outside gene matches: 1. The V gene's germline CDR1 is SGDLS and CDR2 YYNGEE. The CDR3 DNA is TGTGCCAGCAGGGACAGGGGGTCCGGGGAGCTGTTTTTT. This encodes CASRDRGSGELFF.

The chain links TRBV6-5 to TRBJ1-4; possible D gene TRBD1, 5 bases. Germline CDR1 is MNHEY and CDR2 is SVGAGI. The CDR3 runs to 15 residues. V was shortened by 5 bases and J by 4 bases, with 14 bases between the two germline ends. CDR3 residues: CASSGKGRYNEKLFF. For the CDR3, the DNA is TGTGCCAGCAGTGGAAAGGGACGGTATAATGAAAAACTGTTTTTT.

The chain has TRBV2 and TRBJ1-4, with TRBD1 as a possible D gene (5 bases). Germline CDR1 reads SNHLY; CDR2 reads FYNNEI. V gave up 8 bases and J gave up 12 bases, with 25 bases separating them. There are 15 residues in the CDR3. In DNA, the CDR3 is TGTGCCAGCTCTCCAATTACTCCCAGGGTAGAAGAACTGTTTTTT. Protein: CASSPITPRVEELFF. Full variable domain (remainder filled in from reference TRBV2 and TRBJ1-4): EPEVTQTPSHQVTQMGQEVILRCVPISNHLYFYWYRQILGQKVEFLVSFYNNEISEKSEIFDDQFSVERPDGSNFTLKIRSTKLEDSAMYFCASSPITPRVEELFFGSGTQLSVL.

The gene calls are TRBV28 and TRBJ2-7; D gene uncertain. V shed 6 bases and J shed 2 bases, with 11 bases lying between them. The CDR3 runs to 13 residues. The V gene's germline CDR1 is MDHEN and CDR2 SYDVKM. The DNA of the CDR3 is TGTGCCAGCAGGCGAAAGCTTCCCTACGAGCAGTACTTC. It translates to CASRRKLPYEQYF.

J is TRBJ2-3 and V is TRBV19; 8 nucleotides agree with TRBD1. Per germline, CDR1 LNHDA and CDR2 SQIVND (reference sequence). The CDR3 totals 16 residues. V lost 4 bases and J lost 6; bases outside the gene matches: 12. The CDR3 DNA sequence: TGTGCCAGTAGTAACGGACAGGGTTGGAGTGACGATACGCAGTATTTT. This codes for CASSNGQGWSDDTQYF. Full variable domain (rest looked up from reference TRBV19 and TRBJ2-3): DGGITQSPKYLFRKEGQNVTLSCEQNLNHDAMYWYRQDPGQGLRLIYYSQIVNDFQKGDIAEGYSVSREKKESFPLTVTSAQKNPTAFYLCASSNGQGWSDDTQYFGPGTRLTVL.

This rearrangement joins TRBV5-6 to TRBJ2-6; D is ambiguous. V shed 5 bases and J shed 2 bases, with 8 bases lying between them. In germline, CDR1 is SGHDT, CDR2 YYEEEE. The length of the CDR3 is 14 residues. The CDR3 is CASRPFTGANVLTF. The CDR3 DNA reads TGTGCCAGCAGGCCGTTCACTGGGGCCAACGTCCTGACTTTC.

V usage is TRBV5-6 and J usage is TRBJ1-4, with TRBD1 matching over 7 bases. Germline CDR1 and CDR2: SGHDT and YYEEEE. After removal of 5 bases from V and 0 bases from J, the junction contained 4 bases not matched to a gene. This CDR3 comprises 15 residues. In nucleotides, the CDR3 is TGTGCCAGCAGTTTTGACAGGGCAACTAATGAAAAACTGTTTTTT. It encodes CASSFDRATNEKLFF.

A word on this clone: Other DNA sequences within the sample encode an identical CDR3. The chain links TRBV29-1 to TRBJ2-7, with a possible D match to TRBD1 (6 bases). Trimming removed 6 bases from V and 2 bases from J, with 11 bases in between. There are 12 residues in the CDR3. Germline CDR1 is SQVTM and CDR2 is ANQGSEA. Written as DNA, the CDR3 is TGCAGCGTGGCCGGGACAACCTACGAGCAGTACTTC. Amino acid sequence: CSVAGTTYEQYF.

The V call is TRBV19, the J call TRBJ2-7; possibly TRBD2 for D (6 bases). This CDR3 is built from 17 residues. Germline loops: CDR1 LNHDA, CDR2 SQIVND (reference sequence). V lost 2 bases, J lost 4 bases, and 21 bases lay in between. The CDR3 nucleotides read TGTGCCAGTAGTATATCGGGACTCTCGATTGGCAAATACGAGCAGTACTTC. This sequence encodes CASSISGLSIGKYEQYF.

This clone was picked up a small number of times. Other DNA sequences of this sample code for an identical CDR3. The J gene is TRBJ2-7, the V gene TRBV5-4; D is undetermined. The CDR3 totals 13 residues. Looked up from germline, CDR1 is SGHNT and CDR2 is YYREEE (reference sequence). Trimming stripped 2 bases from V and 2 bases from J, with 8 bases between. CDR3 DNA sequence: TGTGCCAGCAGCTTCGGGCCAGCCTACGAGCAGTACTTC. Protein: CASSFGPAYEQYF.

The chain combines TRBV6-1 with TRBJ1-2; 10 nucleotides line up with TRBD1. After removal of 6 bases from V and 4 bases from J, the junction contained 8 bases not matched to a gene. CDR3 size: 15 residues. Germline V gene data show CDR1 as MNHNS and CDR2 as SASEGT. The CDR3 DNA reads as TGTGCCAGCAGCGAAACCGGGACAGGGGTCTATGGCTACACCTTC. Its translation: CASSETGTGVYGYTF.

The chain combines TRBV11-2 with TRBJ2-2, with unresolved D. Trimming took 4 bases from V and 5 from J, leaving 8 bases between them. This CDR3 spans 13 amino acids. Germline V CDR1 and CDR2: SGHAT, FQNNGV. CDR3 region: CASSWADTGELFF. CDR3 bases: TGTGCCAGCAGCTGGGCAGATACCGGGGAGCTGTTTTTT.

The rearrangement links TRBV28 to TRBJ2-7; a possible D gene is TRBD2 (5 bases). CDR3 length: 16 amino acids. From germline, CDR1 is MDHEN and CDR2 SYDVKM. V was cut by 10 bases and J by 7 bases, with 29 bases left in between. CDR3 sequence (DNA): TGTGCCACCGTCGGGGAGCCCCTCAATTGGTTCATGGAGCAGTACTTC. It codes for CATVGEPLNWFMEQYF.

The chain carries TRBV6-1 and TRBJ2-7; D gene uncertain. Per the germline V gene, CDR1 is MNHNS and CDR2 is SASEGT. Trimming shortened V by 6 bases and J by 4 bases, and 7 bases separated the two germline ends. The CDR3 is 11 amino acids. The CDR3 spells CASRKQYEQYF. DNA for the CDR3: TGTGCCAGCAGGAAACAATACGAGCAGTACTTC.

V is TRBV27 and J is TRBJ2-6; TRBD2 matches at 7 bases. J lost 0 bases, V lost 4 bases, and 9 bases had no gene match. The CDR3 has 18 amino acids. Germline-derived CDR1 and CDR2 are MNHEY and SMNVEV (reference sequence). CDR3 DNA: TGTGCCAGCAGTTCCTTGGGAGCGGGAACCTCTGGGGCCAACGTCCTGACTTTC. It yields the protein CASSSLGAGTSGANVLTF.